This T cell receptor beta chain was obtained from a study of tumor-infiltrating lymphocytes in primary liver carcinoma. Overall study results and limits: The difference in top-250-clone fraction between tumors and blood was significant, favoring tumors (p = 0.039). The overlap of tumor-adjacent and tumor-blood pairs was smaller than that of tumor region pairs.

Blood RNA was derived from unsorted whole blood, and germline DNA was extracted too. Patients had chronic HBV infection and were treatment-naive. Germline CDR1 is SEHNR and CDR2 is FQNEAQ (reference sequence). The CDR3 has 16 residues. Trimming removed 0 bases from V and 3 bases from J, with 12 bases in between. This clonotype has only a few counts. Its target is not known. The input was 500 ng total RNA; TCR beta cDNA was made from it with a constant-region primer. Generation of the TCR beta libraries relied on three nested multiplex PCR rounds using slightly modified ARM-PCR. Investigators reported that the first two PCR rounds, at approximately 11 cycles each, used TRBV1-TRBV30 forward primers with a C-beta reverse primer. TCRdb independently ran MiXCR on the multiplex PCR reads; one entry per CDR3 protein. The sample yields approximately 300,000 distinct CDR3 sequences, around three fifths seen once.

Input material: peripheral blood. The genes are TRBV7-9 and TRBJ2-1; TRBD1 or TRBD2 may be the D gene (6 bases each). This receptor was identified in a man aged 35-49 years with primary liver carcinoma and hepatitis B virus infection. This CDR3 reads CASSLAGAGGYNEQFF. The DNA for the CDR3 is TGTGCCAGCAGCTTAGCGGGGGCCGGGGGCTACAATGAGCAGTTCTTC.